A single sample gave rise to the 20 T cell receptor beta chains below, sequenced in a study of T-cell memory formation after mild COVID-19. TCRdb itself ran the 5' RACE reads through MiXCR, one entry per CDR3 protein. Of around 130,000 distinct CDR3 sequences in the sample, around 14% were seen once. What was sequenced was PBMCs or a T cell subset sorted from them (not recorded which). These receptors were collected from an adult woman who had mild COVID-19 (a few samples of this study predate the infection). Cell type and time point are not known.

In its sample, this clonotype was seen a few times. V gene TRBV20-1 combines with J gene TRBJ2-7, with 16 bases lining up with TRBD2. Germline CDR1 and CDR2: DFQATT and SNEGSKA (reference sequence). The CDR3 has 17 amino acids. V shed 2 bases, J shed 0 bases, and the junction held 4 bases outside the gene matches. The CDR3 spells CSARSGLAGGSSYEQYF. DNA of the CDR3: TGCAGTGCTAGATCGGGACTAGCGGGAGGGAGCTCCTACGAGCAGTACTTC.

The chain uses TRBV24-1 and TRBJ2-1, with 10 bases fitting TRBD1. The CDR3 runs to 14 residues. The trim removed 3 bases at V and 9 bases at J, leaving 4 bases unmatched. Looked up from germline, CDR1 is KGHDR and CDR2 is SFDVKD. CDR3 nucleotides: TGTGCCACCAGTGATCCAGACAGGGGGCCTGAGCAGTTCTTC. Encoded protein: CATSDPDRGPEQFF.

This rearrangement joins TRBV24-1 to TRBJ1-6; tentatively, D is TRBD1 (5 bases). The CDR3 spans 17 residues. The V end was cut by 0 bases, the J end by 7 bases, with 15 bases between. Germline values: CDR1 KGHDR, CDR2 SFDVKD. The CDR3 protein is CATSDLQAGQGNSPLHF. CDR3 in DNA: TGTGCCACCAGTGATTTGCAAGCTGGGCAGGGCAATTCACCCCTCCACTTT.

This clonotype was seen only a few times. The chain combines TRBV5-6 with TRBJ1-1; the match to TRBD1 covers 7 bases. This CDR3 contains 16 residues. V lost 4 bases to trimming and J lost 3 bases; unmatched junction nucleotides: 12. CDR1 and CDR2 (germline): SGHDT, YYEEEE. CDR3 DNA sequence: TGTGCCAGCAGCCACCGACAGGGTCGTTTGGACACTGAAGCTTTCTTT. This codes for CASSHRQGRLDTEAFF.

This clonotype has at least ten counts. One end of the junction fails to match germline, which may point to a read error. This chain links TRBV7-2 with TRBJ2-3; D not resolved. Germline CDR1 and CDR2: SGHTA and FQGNSA. CDR3 size: 11 residues. CDR3 sequence reads: CASSFQDAQYF. In DNA, the CDR3 is TGTGCCAGCAGCTTCCAAGATGCGCAGTATTTT.

The chain carries TRBV7-9 and TRBJ2-2; possible D gene TRBD1, 6 bases. Germline V gene data show CDR1 as SEHNR and CDR2 as FQNEAQ (reference sequence). The CDR3 runs to 16 residues. Between the trimmed V and J ends, which lost 4 bases and 4 bases, there was a span of 16 bases. The CDR3 reads CASSWPTGLLTGELFF. The DNA for the CDR3 is TGTGCCAGCAGCTGGCCGACAGGCCTACTCACCGGGGAGCTGTTTTTT.

The chain links TRBV7-2 to TRBJ2-1; TRBD2 aligns across 16 bases. CDR1 SGHTA and CDR2 FQGNSA come from the germline V gene. The J segment lost 0 bases and the V segment lost 5 bases, leaving 7 bases of the junction unmatched. The CDR3 is made up of 19 amino acids. In DNA form, the CDR3 reads TGTGCCAGCAGCATCGCGGGACTAGCGGGAGGGAGCTCCTACAATGAGCAGTTCTTC. Protein product: CASSIAGLAGGSSYNEQFF.

V and J are TRBV6-5 and TRBJ2-2; perhaps TRBD1 as D (5 bases). The CDR3 sequence is 14 residues long. Trimming took off 7 bases at V and 6 bases at J, with 15 bases between the two ends. From germline, CDR1 is MNHEY and CDR2 SVGAGI. CDR3 loop: CASNPGTGSGELFF. In DNA form, the CDR3 reads TGTGCCAGCAATCCTGGAACAGGTTCCGGGGAGCTGTTTTTT.

This clonotype has just a few counts. The chain carries TRBV6-6 and TRBJ1-5, with D maybe TRBD1 (5 bases). The V end lost 2 bases, the J end lost 0 bases, and 11 bases lay between the germline ends. The CDR3 is 16 residues long. CDR1 is MNHNY and CDR2 is SVGAGI in the germline V gene (reference sequence). The chain's CDR3 is CASSYRQGGSNQPQHF. CDR3 in DNA: TGTGCCAGCAGTTACCGTCAGGGAGGTAGCAATCAGCCCCAGCATTTT.

The gene calls are TRBV9 and TRBJ2-1, with D hard to call. Germline V lookup: CDR1 SGDLS, CDR2 YYNGEE. V was clipped by 4 bases and J by 0 bases, with 14 bases between them. The CDR3 is 16 residues long. The CDR3 DNA is TGTGCCAGCAGCCACCGTCGAAGTAGCTCCTACAATGAGCAGTTCTTC. Translation gives CASSHRRSSSYNEQFF.

The CDR3 loop is CAISEGWSGSGTDTQYF. CDR3 DNA sequence: TGTGCCATCAGTGAAGGATGGAGCGGGAGCGGGACAGATACGCAGTATTTT. V gene TRBV10-3 combines with J gene TRBJ2-3, with 8 bases that match TRBD2. Per germline, CDR1 ENHRY and CDR2 SYGVKD. J lost 3 bases, V lost 3 bases, and 11 bases had no gene match. This CDR3 spans 17 amino acids.

The chain employs TRBV7-9 and TRBJ2-7, with 7 positions matching TRBD1. Trimming at V came to 4 bases and at J to 1 base, leaving 4 bases not matched to a gene. The CDR3 sequence is 14 residues long. CDR1 is SEHNR, CDR2 FQNEAQ, per germline (reference sequence). The CDR3 loop reads CASSSGTDSYEQYF. In nucleotides, the CDR3 is TGTGCCAGCAGCTCCGGGACAGATTCCTACGAGCAGTACTTC.

This clonotype was seen more than once but under ten times. V gene TRBV5-5 combines with J gene TRBJ2-7; TRBD2 aligns across 14 bases. The germline CDR1 and CDR2 sequences are SGHKS and YYEKEE (reference sequence). Germline trimming cut 4 bases from V and 6 bases from J; bases unmatched to any gene: 12. This CDR3 has 17 residues. The CDR3 loop is CASSPGPGTSGSREQYF. DNA of the CDR3: TGTGCCAGCAGCCCTGGACCGGGGACTAGCGGGAGTCGCGAGCAGTACTTC.

The sample holds a few counts of this clonotype. The rearrangement uses TRBV20-1 and TRBJ1-4, with D possibly being TRBD1 (6 bases). The CDR3 has 17 amino acids. Germline CDR1 DFQATT, CDR2 SNEGSKA (reference sequence). Trimming cost V 4 bases and J 6 bases, with 24 bases left between them. For the CDR3, the DNA is TGCAGTGCTACGGACTCCTATTGGACAGCCAGAGATGAAAAACTGTTTTTT. It codes for CSATDSYWTARDEKLFF.

This clonotype has a handful of counts. The rearrangement links TRBV4-3 to TRBJ2-1, with 11 positions matching TRBD1. CDR1 is LGHNA and CDR2 is YSLEER in the germline V gene. Trimming took 2 bases from V and 5 from J; bases not matched to a gene: 5. The CDR3 is 16 amino acids. In DNA, the CDR3 is TGCGCCAGCAGCCAATATCAGGGACAGGGGGACAATGAGCAGTTCTTC. Amino acid sequence: CASSQYQGQGDNEQFF.

This clonotype was detected a few times. V is TRBV20-1 and J is TRBJ1-2; 7 bases are shared with TRBD1. Trimming cost V 3 bases and J 5 bases; bases outside gene matches: 3. The CDR3 totals 12 residues. Germline V lookup: CDR1 DFQATT, CDR2 SNEGSKA (reference sequence). Written as DNA, the CDR3 is TGCAGTGCTAGTAACAGGGGATATGGCTACACCTTC. Translating it yields CSASNRGYGYTF.

The count of this clonotype is one. The chain employs TRBV20-1 and TRBJ1-2, with 7 bases aligning to TRBD1. There are 15 residues in the CDR3. The J segment lost 4 bases and the V segment lost 5 bases, leaving 13 bases of the junction unmatched. Germline V gene sequence: CDR1 DFQATT, CDR2 SNEGSKA (reference sequence). CDR3: CSAPPNTGESYGYTF. In DNA, the CDR3 is TGCAGTGCTCCCCCGAATACAGGGGAGTCCTATGGCTACACCTTC.

This clonotype was counted between two and nine times. The chain is built from TRBV7-9 and TRBJ1-1; 7 nucleotides align to TRBD1. With 4 bases clipped from V and 3 bases from J, the junction kept 11 bases outside the gene matches. Germline V gene data show CDR1 as SEHNR and CDR2 as FQNEAQ (reference sequence). This CDR3 is 16 amino acids long. CDR3 residues: CASSSVQGPMDTEAFF. The CDR3 region has the DNA TGTGCCAGCAGCTCCGTACAGGGGCCGATGGACACTGAAGCTTTCTTT.

V usage is TRBV11-2 and J usage is TRBJ2-7, with D perhaps matching TRBD1 (5 bases). Germline V CDR1 and CDR2: SGHAT, FQNNGV. V shed 10 bases and J shed 3 bases, with 16 bases lying between them. The CDR3 length is 13 residues. The CDR3 loop reads CATRQGASYEQYF. CDR3 bases: TGTGCCACCCGCCAAGGGGCCAGCTACGAGCAGTACTTC.

In nucleotides, the CDR3 is TGCGCCAGCAGCCCAGGGCCCGGGCGAACCGGGGAGCTGTTTTTT. Protein: CASSPGPGRTGELFF. The rearrangement uses TRBV4-1 and TRBJ2-2, with a tentative D call TRBD1 (5 bases). Trimming cost V 4 bases and J 5 bases, with 14 bases left between them. CDR1 MGHRA and CDR2 YSYEKL come from the germline V gene. There are 15 residues in the CDR3.